The 13 T cell receptor beta chains below come from one sample, sequenced in a study of cytomegalovirus exposure and HLA in healthy donors. PCR was performed using 60 Vbeta and 13 Jbeta primers. Using immunoSEQ multiplex PCR, the repertoire was profiled, and TCRdb retains in-frame clones only, with some absent. Of more than 90,000 clones listed, approximately 80% are singletons. Sequences were obtained from PBMCs. The receptors were gathered from a man in his fifties or sixties in good health and CMV-seronegative.

The sample holds one count of this clone. The chain joins TRBV9 to TRBJ1-1, with no clear D. Trimming left V 2 bases short and J 1 base short, with 9 bases between. The germline V gene has CDR1 SGDLS and CDR2 YYNGEE. The CDR3 loop spans 14 amino acids. CDR3 in amino acids: CASSVGEKNTEAFF. Here the CDR3 DNA reads TGTGCCAGCAGCGTCGGAGAAAAGAACACTGAAGCTTTCTTT.

This clone was detected only a few times. The gene calls are TRBV5-1 and TRBJ2-6; 7 bases align to TRBD1. This CDR3 contains 14 residues. V was pared by 7 bases and J by 2 bases, with 3 bases of the junction left unmatched. Per germline, CDR1 SGHRS and CDR2 YFSETQ. Here the CDR3 reads CASGTGAGANVLTF. In nucleotides, the CDR3 is TGCGCCAGCGGAACAGGGGCTGGGGCCAACGTCCTGACTTTC.

V gene TRBV2 combines with J gene TRBJ2-1; 7 positions match TRBD2. The J segment lost 2 bases and the V segment lost 9 bases, leaving 13 bases of the junction unmatched. The CDR3 has 16 residues. Germline CDR1 SNHLY, CDR2 FYNNEI. The DNA of the CDR3 is TGTGCCAGTCTTGGGCAACGGGAGGCCACCTACAATGAGCAGTTCTTC. It is translated as CASLGQREATYNEQFF.

The chain links TRBV6-5 to TRBJ2-3; D is perhaps TRBD2 (5 bases). The CDR3 loop spans 15 amino acids. V lost 7 bases, J lost 0 bases, and 14 bases lay in between. Looked up from germline, CDR1 is MNHEY and CDR2 is SVGAGI. This CDR3 is CASTSTLSSTDTQYF. DNA of the CDR3: TGTGCCAGCACTAGCACGCTGTCGAGCACAGATACGCAGTATTTT.

A note on this clone: A read error may account for a junction end that differs from germline. This chain links TRBV7-7 with TRBJ2-5, with TRBD1 identical over 7 bases. The last part of the DNA fits TRBJ2-7 better; the J call may be wrong. The CDR3 covers 16 residues. The germline V gene encodes CDR1 SSHAT and CDR2 FNYEAQ (reference sequence). The CDR3, as DNA: TGTGCTAGCAGCTTAGTGCTCAGGGACAGCTCCTACGAGCAGTACTTC. Translating gives CASSLVLRDSSYEQYF.

This chain joins TRBV5-1 and TRBJ1-1, with 7 bases matching TRBD1. Per the germline V gene, CDR1 is SGHRS and CDR2 is YFSETQ. Trimming removed 4 bases from V and 8 bases from J; junction bases left unmatched: 11. The CDR3 contains 14 residues. This CDR3 reads CASSRDTGTEEAFF. The CDR3 DNA sequence: TGCGCCAGCAGCAGAGACACCGGGACAGAAGAAGCTTTCTTT.

The J gene is TRBJ1-1, the V gene TRBV6-5, with 8 bases fitting TRBD1. CDR1 is MNHEY, CDR2 SVGAGI, per germline. The J segment lost 3 bases and the V segment lost 6 bases, leaving 9 bases of the junction unmatched. CDR3 size: 15 residues. The CDR3 bases are TGTGCCAGCAGAGACAGGGGATTAGGTGACACTGAAGCTTTCTTT. This gives the protein CASRDRGLGDTEAFF.

This clone occurred a few times. The V call is TRBV4-2, the J call TRBJ2-2; the match to TRBD2 covers 12 bases. V shed 0 bases and J 4 bases; nucleotides not matched to a gene: 6. The CDR3 totals 18 residues. The germline gives CDR1 LGHNA, CDR2 YNFKEQ. This chain's CDR3 is CASSQEASGRGITGELFF. CDR3 sequence (DNA): TGTGCCAGCAGCCAAGAAGCTAGCGGGAGGGGTATCACCGGGGAGCTGTTTTTT.

J is TRBJ1-1 and V is TRBV1; TRBD1 is taken as the D call from the table, unchecked against the DNA. TRBV1 is termed a pseudogene. This CDR3 contains 15 residues. In nucleotides, the CDR3 is TGCACCAGCAGCCACGATGAGGGGGCGGACACTGAAGCTTTCTTT. Its protein product is CTSSHDEGADTEAFF.

This rearrangement joins TRBV5-1 to TRBJ2-7; a weak D match, TRBD2 (6 bases). The germline V gene encodes CDR1 SGHRS and CDR2 YFSETQ. V was cut by 0 bases and J by 0 bases, with 16 bases left in between. The CDR3 is 17 amino acids. CDR3 amino acids: CASSLGGGARSSYEQYF. The CDR3 DNA sequence: TGCGCCAGCAGCTTGGGAGGCGGGGCCAGGAGCTCCTACGAGCAGTACTTC.

This clone has a handful of counts. The V and J genes are TRBV5-5 and TRBJ1-2; 8 bases align to TRBD1. Germline V gene lookup returns CDR1 SGHKS and CDR2 YYEKEE (reference sequence). CDR3 length: 13 amino acids. With 4 bases clipped from V and 8 bases from J, the junction kept 7 bases outside the gene matches. CDR3 protein: CASSRDRSLGYTF. The CDR3 coding sequence is TGTGCCAGCAGCCGGGACAGGAGTTTGGGCTACACCTTC.

The gene calls are TRBV28 and TRBJ2-5; 11 nucleotides match TRBD1. The tail of the sequence fits TRBJ2-7 better, so the J call may be wrong. The germline gives CDR1 MDHEN, CDR2 SYDVKM. This CDR3 has 16 amino acids. CDR3: CASSPAVGTGGYEQYF. DNA of the CDR3: TGTGCCAGCAGTCCTGCGGTCGGGACAGGGGGCTACGAGCAGTACTTC.

Here the CDR3 reads CASSLTGIYNEQFF. As DNA, the CDR3 is TGTGCCAGCAGCCTTACAGGGATCTACAATGAGCAGTTCTTC. This chain links TRBV28 with TRBJ2-1; D may be TRBD1 (6 bases). The CDR3 length is 14 residues. Deletions cut 6 bases from V and 3 bases from J, with 12 bases between. Germline V lookup: CDR1 MDHEN, CDR2 SYDVKM.